The rows below give T cell receptor beta chains drawn from one sample of a study of radiation and T cells in renal cell carcinoma. Sequencing used immunoSEQ multiplex PCR; TCRdb keeps in-frame clones, though not all of them. This sample yields fewer than 200,000 clones, of which 88% are seen a single time; about 11% belongs to the top ten. Source: blood, taken from a patient whose treatment included radiotherapy and nephrectomy. Source of these receptors: a woman between 50 and 59 years old with renal cell carcinoma. The CDR3 runs from the conserved cysteine through the conserved F or W. A D gene is named only where the DNA matches it firmly. Size tells how often a clone was seen (once, few, many) or the class of an expanded clone, and some rows leave it out.

j_call v_call clone_size d_call cdr3_aa cdr3_nt
TRBJ2-7 TRBV12-5 - - CASGLEMAGTTEQYF TGTGCTAGTGGTTTGGAAATGGCAGGGACCACCGAGCAGTACTTC
TRBJ1-2 TRBV13 - - CASSLEGVMDGYTF TGTGCCAGCAGCTTAGAAGGGGTTATGGATGGCTACACCTTC
TRBJ1-3 TRBV7-2 - - CASSSSDGNTIYF TGTGCCAGCAGCTCTTCGGATGGAAACACCATATATTTT
TRBJ1-6 TRBV25-1 - TRBD1 CASSGYGTADNSPLHF TGTGCCAGCAGTGGGTACGGGACAGCAGATAATTCACCCCTCCACTTT
TRBJ2-7 TRBV5-6 - - CASDTGRSYEQYF TGTGCCAGCGACACAGGGCGATCCTACGAGCAGTACTTC
TRBJ2-5 TRBV7-2 - - CASSLIGQETQYF TGTGCCAGCAGCTTGATAGGGCAAGAGACCCAGTACTTC
TRBJ1-5 TRBV7-9 - - CASSLGGGLMEQPQHF TGTGCCAGCAGCTTAGGCGGAGGTCTAATGGAACAGCCCCAGCATTTT
TRBJ1-4 TRBV7-6 - - CASSLGGRPSGEKLFF TGTGCCAGCAGCTTGGGGGGGAGACCCAGTGGTGAAAAACTGTTTTTT
TRBJ1-2 TRBV6-5 - TRBD1 CASIGQGRYGYTF TGTGCCAGCATAGGACAGGGGAGGTATGGCTACACCTTC
TRBJ2-6 TRBV7-9 - TRBD1 CASSHAGTGVSGANVLTF TGTGCCAGCAGTCATGCCGGGACAGGGGTCTCGGGGGCCAACGTCCTGACTTTC
TRBJ2-5 TRBV4-3 - TRBD1 CASSRNGQGAETQYF TGCGCCAGCAGCCGAAACGGACAGGGGGCTGAGACCCAGTACTTC
TRBJ1-4 TRBV7-2 - - CASSIIRGEKLFF TGTGCCAGCAGCATAATAAGAGGGGAAAAACTGTTTTTT
TRBJ1-2 TRBV19 - - CASTPSRYSGYTF TGTGCCAGTACCCCCTCCCGGTACTCTGGCTACACCTTC
TRBJ1-5 TRBV2 - - CASSEGGYQPQHF TGTGCCAGCAGTGAAGGGGGGTATCAGCCCCAGCATTTT
TRBJ2-1 TRBV28 - TRBD2 CASTSGGDSSSYNEQFF TGTGCCAGCACTAGCGGGGGGGACTCAAGCTCCTACAATGAGCAGTTCTTC
TRBJ1-4 TRBV5-1 once - CASSFEGREKLFF TGCGCCAGCAGCTTTGAGGGGCGTGAAAAACTGTTTTTT
TRBJ2-7 TRBV21-1 once - CARSGGCEQYF TGTGCCCGCTCAGGGGGCTGCGAGCAGTACTTC
TRBJ1-3 TRBV5-6 - - CASSFPDPSGNTIYF TGTGCCAGCAGCTTCCCTGACCCCTCTGGAAACACCATATATTTT
TRBJ2-7 TRBV4-2 - TRBD2 CASSQGRDYAYEQYF TGTGCCAGCAGCCAAGGCCGGGACTACGCCTACGAGCAGTACTTC
TRBJ1-1 TRBV6-5 - - CASSLGRVPNTEAFF TGTGCCAGCAGTTTGGGCAGGGTACCGAACACTGAAGCTTTCTTT
TRBJ1-5 TRBV28 - - CASTGTLGNQPQHF TGTGCCAGCACCGGGACTTTAGGCAATCAGCCCCAGCATTTT
TRBJ1-2 TRBV29-1 - TRBD1 CSVGQGLNYGYTF TGCAGCGTTGGACAGGGCCTTAACTATGGCTACACCTTC
TRBJ2-5 TRBV4-2 - - CASSQEKGGTQYF TGTGCCAGCAGCCAAGAAAAGGGCGGGACCCAGTACTTC
TRBJ2-5 TRBV7-9 - - CASSLGGRLETQYF TGTGCCAGCAGCTTAGGCGGGCGTCTGGAGACCCAGTACTTC
TRBJ2-1 TRBV12-1 - - CASSLVGPHTYNEQFF TGTGCCAGCAGCTTAGTGGGGCCCCATACCTACAATGAGCAGTTCTTC
TRBJ2-7 TRBV18 - TRBD1 CASSRGQGYEQYF TGTGCCAGCTCAAGGGGACAGGGCTACGAGCAGTACTTC
TRBJ1-6 TRBV6-1 few TRBD1 CASSEDRGFSSPLHF TGTGCCAGCAGTGAAGACAGGGGGTTCAGTTCACCCCTCCACTTT
TRBJ2-7 TRBV2 - - CASSRDPPREQYF TGTGCCAGCAGTAGAGACCCACCGAGAGAGCAGTACTTC
TRBJ1-6 TRBV25-1 - - CASSSGGNLNF TGTGCCAGCAGTAGTGGAGGGAATTTGAACTTT
TRBJ1-3 TRBV19 - - CASSTVPGPGNTIYF TGTGCCAGTAGTACAGTTCCAGGGCCAGGAAACACCATATATTTT
TRBJ2-7 TRBV7-2 - - CASSLQYLTAEQYF TGTGCCAGCAGCTTACAGTATCTGACGGCCGAGCAGTACTTC
TRBJ2-1 TRBV4-1 - - CASSQDLSPAIPYNEQFF TGCGCCAGCAGCCAAGATCTTAGCCCGGCCATCCCATACAATGAGCAGTTCTTC
TRBJ1-1 TRBV9 - TRBD1 CASSTEGARITEAFF TGTGCCAGCAGCACAGAGGGGGCGCGTATTACTGAAGCTTTCTTT
TRBJ2-6 TRBV21-1 - - CASSLFKDRLNSGANVLTF TGTGCCAGCAGCCTTTTTAAGGACAGATTGAACTCTGGGGCCAACGTCCTGACTTTC
TRBJ1-2 TRBV6-6 - TRBD1 CASNPGGSLSNYGYTF TGTGCCAGCAACCCAGGGGGCTCTCTTTCTAACTATGGCTACACCTTC
TRBJ2-1 TRBV6-6 - TRBD1 CASSQPGQGVDEQFF TGTGCCAGCAGTCAGCCGGGACAGGGGGTCGATGAGCAGTTCTTC
TRBJ1-2 TRBV2 - - CASTLRRDWEGYTF TGTGCCAGCACCCTAAGGAGGGATTGGGAGGGCTACACCTTC
TRBJ2-5 TRBV6-1 - TRBD1 CASRGQGHETQYF TGTGCCAGCAGGGGACAGGGTCATGAGACCCAGTACTTC
TRBJ1-2 TRBV7-8 - - CASSSSGHLLQGYTF TGTGCCAGCAGCTCCAGTGGACACCTGCTGCAAGGCTACACCTTC
TRBJ1-6 TRBV19 - TRBD1 CASSISADRGNSPLHF TGTGCCAGTAGTATCAGTGCGGACAGGGGAAATTCACCCCTCCACTTT
TRBJ2-3 TRBV5-1 - - CASSSELGSDTQYF TGCGCCAGCAGCTCGGAACTGGGGTCAGATACGCAGTATTTT
TRBJ1-5 TRBV7-9 - - CASSLAGESNQPQHF TGTGCCAGCAGCTTAGCAGGGGAGAGCAATCAGCCCCAGCATTTT
TRBJ1-1 TRBV7-3 few TRBD1 CASSFTGQVVSTEAFF TGTGCCAGCAGCTTCACGGGACAGGTGGTTTCAACTGAAGCTTTCTTT
TRBJ1-1 TRBV11-3 - - CASSPNDRTEAFF TGTGCCAGCAGCCCCAACGACAGAACTGAAGCTTTCTTT